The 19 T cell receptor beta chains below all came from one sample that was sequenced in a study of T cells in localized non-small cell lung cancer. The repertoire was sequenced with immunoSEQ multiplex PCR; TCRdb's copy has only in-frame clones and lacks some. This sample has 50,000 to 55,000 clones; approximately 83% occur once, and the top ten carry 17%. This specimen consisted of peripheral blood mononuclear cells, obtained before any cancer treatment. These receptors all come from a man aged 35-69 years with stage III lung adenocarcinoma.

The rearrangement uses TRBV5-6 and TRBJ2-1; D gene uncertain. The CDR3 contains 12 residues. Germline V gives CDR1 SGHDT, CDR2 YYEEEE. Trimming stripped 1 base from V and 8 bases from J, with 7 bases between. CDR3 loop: CASSLTAHEQFF. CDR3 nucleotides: TGTGCCAGCAGCTTGACCGCCCATGAGCAGTTCTTC.

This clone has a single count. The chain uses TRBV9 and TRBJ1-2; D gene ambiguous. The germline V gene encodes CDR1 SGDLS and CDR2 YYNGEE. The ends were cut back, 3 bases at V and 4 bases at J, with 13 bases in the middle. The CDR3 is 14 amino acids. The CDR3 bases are TGTGCCAGCAGCGCTATACAGTCGGCCTATGGCTACACCTTC. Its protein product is CASSAIQSAYGYTF.

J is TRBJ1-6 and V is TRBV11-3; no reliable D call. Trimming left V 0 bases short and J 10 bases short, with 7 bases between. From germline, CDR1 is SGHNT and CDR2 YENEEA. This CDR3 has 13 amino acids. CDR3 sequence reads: CASSLDPASPLHF. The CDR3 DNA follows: TGTGCCAGCAGCTTAGATCCGGCATCACCCCTCCACTTT.

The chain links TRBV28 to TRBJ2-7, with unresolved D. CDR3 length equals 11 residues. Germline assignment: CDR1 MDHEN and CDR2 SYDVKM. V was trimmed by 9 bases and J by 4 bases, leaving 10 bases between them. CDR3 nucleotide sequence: TGTGCCAGTTCGATCGGTTACGAGCAGTACTTC. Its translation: CASSIGYEQYF.

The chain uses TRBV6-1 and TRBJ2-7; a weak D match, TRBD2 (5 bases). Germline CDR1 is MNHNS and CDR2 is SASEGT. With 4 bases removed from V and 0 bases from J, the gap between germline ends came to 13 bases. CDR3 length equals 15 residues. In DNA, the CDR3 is TGTGCCAGCAGTGCAATACTTACTAGCTCCTACGAGCAGTACTTC. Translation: CASSAILTSSYEQYF.

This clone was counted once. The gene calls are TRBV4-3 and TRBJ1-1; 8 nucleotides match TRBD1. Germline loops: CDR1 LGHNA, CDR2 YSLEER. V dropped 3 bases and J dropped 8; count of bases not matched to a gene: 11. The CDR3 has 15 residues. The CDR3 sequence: CASSQVQGGQVEAFF. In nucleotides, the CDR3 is TGCGCCAGCAGCCAGGTACAGGGGGGCCAGGTGGAAGCTTTCTTT.

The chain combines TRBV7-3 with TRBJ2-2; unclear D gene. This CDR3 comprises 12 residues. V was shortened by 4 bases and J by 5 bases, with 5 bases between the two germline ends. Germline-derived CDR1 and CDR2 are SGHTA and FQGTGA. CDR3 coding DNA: TGTGCCAGCAGCTCCCAAACCGGGGAGCTGTTTTTT. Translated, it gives CASSSQTGELFF.

The CDR3 reads CASCCGLGSSYEQYF. CDR3 coding DNA: TGTGCCAGCTGTTGTGGACTGGGGAGCTCCTACGAGCAGTACTTC. The chain has TRBV27 and TRBJ2-7; D possibly corresponds to TRBD2 (5 bases). Germline lookup yields CDR1 MNHEY and CDR2 SMNVEV (reference sequence). CDR3 length: 15 residues. Trimming removed 8 bases from V and 0 bases from J, with 17 bases in between.

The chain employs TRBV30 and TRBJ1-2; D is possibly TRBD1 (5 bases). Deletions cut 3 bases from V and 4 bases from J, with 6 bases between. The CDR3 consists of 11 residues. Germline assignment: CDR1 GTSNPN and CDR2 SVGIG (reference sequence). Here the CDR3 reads CAWRGTYGYTF. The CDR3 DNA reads TGTGCCTGGAGGGGGACCTATGGCTACACCTTC.

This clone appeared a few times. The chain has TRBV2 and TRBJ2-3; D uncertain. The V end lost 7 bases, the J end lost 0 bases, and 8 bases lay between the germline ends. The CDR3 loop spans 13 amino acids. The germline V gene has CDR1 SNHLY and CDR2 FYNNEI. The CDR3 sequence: CASTQISTDTQYF. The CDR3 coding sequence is TGTGCCAGCACACAAATTAGCACAGATACGCAGTATTTT.

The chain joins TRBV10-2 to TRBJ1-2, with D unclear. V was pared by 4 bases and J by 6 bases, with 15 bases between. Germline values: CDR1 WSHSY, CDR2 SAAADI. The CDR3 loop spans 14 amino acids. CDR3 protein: CASSVRAQVHGYTF. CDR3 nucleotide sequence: TGCGCCAGCAGTGTACGGGCGCAGGTTCATGGCTACACCTTC.

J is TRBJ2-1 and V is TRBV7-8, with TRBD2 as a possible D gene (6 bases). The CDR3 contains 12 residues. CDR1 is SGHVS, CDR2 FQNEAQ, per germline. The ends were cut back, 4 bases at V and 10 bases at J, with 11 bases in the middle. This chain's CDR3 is CASSSIAVEQFF. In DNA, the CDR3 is TGTGCCAGCAGCTCAATAGCGGTAGAGCAGTTCTTC.

Here the CDR3 reads CASSVVPLLNTEAFF. The CDR3 DNA sequence: TGTGCCAGCAGCGTAGTCCCCTTACTAAACACTGAAGCTTTCTTT. The chain couples TRBV9 to TRBJ1-1; D gene unclear. Trimming stripped 0 bases from V and 2 bases from J, with 11 bases between. Germline loops: CDR1 SGDLS, CDR2 YYNGEE. This CDR3 comprises 15 residues.

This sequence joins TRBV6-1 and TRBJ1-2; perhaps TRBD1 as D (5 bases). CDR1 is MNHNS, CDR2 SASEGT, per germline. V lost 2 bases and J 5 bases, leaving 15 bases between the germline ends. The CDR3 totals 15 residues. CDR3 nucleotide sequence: TGTGCCAGCAGTGAACAAGGACAACTACTTTATGGCTACACCTTC. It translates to CASSEQGQLLYGYTF.

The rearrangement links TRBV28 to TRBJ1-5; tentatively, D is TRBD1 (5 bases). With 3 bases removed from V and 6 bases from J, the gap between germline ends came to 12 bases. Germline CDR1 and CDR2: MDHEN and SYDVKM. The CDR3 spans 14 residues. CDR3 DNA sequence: TGTGCCAGCAGTTTTTTAGGGGTCAGTCAGCCCCAGCATTTT. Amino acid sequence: CASSFLGVSQPQHF.

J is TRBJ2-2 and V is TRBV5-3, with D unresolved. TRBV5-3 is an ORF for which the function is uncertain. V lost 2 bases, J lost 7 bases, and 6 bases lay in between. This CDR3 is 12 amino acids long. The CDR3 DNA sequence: TGTGCCAGAAGCTTTCCCATCGGGGAGCTGTTTTTT. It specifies CARSFPIGELFF.

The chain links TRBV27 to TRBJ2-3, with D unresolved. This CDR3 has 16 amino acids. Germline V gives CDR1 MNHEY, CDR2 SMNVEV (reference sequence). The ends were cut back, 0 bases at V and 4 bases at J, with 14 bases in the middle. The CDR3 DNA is TGTGCCAGCAGTTTATCTTCGAACCTTCGGGCAGATACGCAGTATTTT. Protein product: CASSLSSNLRADTQYF.

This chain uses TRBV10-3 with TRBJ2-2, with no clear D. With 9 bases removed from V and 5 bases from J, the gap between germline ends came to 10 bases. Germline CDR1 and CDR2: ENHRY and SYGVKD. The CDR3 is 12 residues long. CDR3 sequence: CAIKSDTGELFF. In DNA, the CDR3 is TGTGCCATTAAATCGGATACCGGGGAGCTGTTTTTT.

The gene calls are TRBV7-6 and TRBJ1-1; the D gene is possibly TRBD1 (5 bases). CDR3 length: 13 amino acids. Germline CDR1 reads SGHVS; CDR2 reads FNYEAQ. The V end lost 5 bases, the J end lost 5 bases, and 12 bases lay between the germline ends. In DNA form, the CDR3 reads TGTGCCAGCAGCCCTGGGGGGAGGACTGAAGCTTTCTTT. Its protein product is CASSPGGRTEAFF.